This T cell receptor (beta chain) was sequenced for a study of cytomegalovirus exposure and HLA in healthy donors. The table lists this clone with a count of one. Antigen unknown. The study ran its PCR with 60 Vbeta and 13 Jbeta primers. Sequencing was performed with immunoSEQ multiplex PCR; in TCRdb, only in-frame clones are kept and a portion is missing. This table has some 150,000 clones, about 78% appearing once. Trimming cost V 6 bases and J 7 bases; bases outside gene matches: 9. The CDR3 spans 15 residues. CDR1 and CDR2 from the germline V gene are MNHNY and SVGAGI (reference sequence). Study-wide points: CMV antigen specificity of a few CMV-associated chains was confirmed in vitro. In a later analysis, a missense DCLRE1C variant was linked to TCR beta V- and J-gene trimming.

The chain is built from TRBV6-6 and TRBJ2-1; 10 bases fit TRBD1. This clonotype was sampled from a man aged 35 to 55 in good health and CMV-seropositive. The specimen sequenced was PBMCs. CDR3 bases: TGTGCCAGCAGCCCCCCGGGACAGGGGTGGAATGAGCAGTTCTTC. This encodes CASSPPGQGWNEQFF.